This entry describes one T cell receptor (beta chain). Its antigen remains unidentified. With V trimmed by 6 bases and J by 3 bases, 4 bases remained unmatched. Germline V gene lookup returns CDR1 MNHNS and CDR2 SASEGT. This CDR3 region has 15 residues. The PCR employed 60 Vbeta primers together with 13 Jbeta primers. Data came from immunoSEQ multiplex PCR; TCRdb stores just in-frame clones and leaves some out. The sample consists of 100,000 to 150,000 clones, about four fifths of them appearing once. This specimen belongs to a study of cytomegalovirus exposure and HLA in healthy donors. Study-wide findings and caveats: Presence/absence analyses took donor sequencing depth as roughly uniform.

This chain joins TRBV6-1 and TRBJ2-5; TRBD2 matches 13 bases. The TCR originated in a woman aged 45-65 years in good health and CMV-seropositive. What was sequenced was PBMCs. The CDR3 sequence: CASRWGTSGEETQYF. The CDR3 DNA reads TGTGCCAGCAGGTGGGGGACTAGCGGGGAAGAGACCCAGTACTTC.